The entry below describes one T cell receptor (beta chain). Antigen specificity is unknown. This entry belongs to a study of Ad26.COV2.S vaccination and SARS-CoV-2 variants. Study observations and caveats: Breadth measured for non-spike TCRs was similar across vaccine and placebo recipients. Possible underestimation of total T cell responses by the TCR breadth and depth analyses was noted.

CDR3 length: 15 amino acids. V was pared by 4 bases and J by 4 bases, with 5 bases of the junction left unmatched. CDR1 and CDR2 from the germline V gene are SGDLS and YYNGEE. The protocol was immunoSEQ multiplex PCR, while the TCRdb copy is restricted to in-frame clones and leaves out a portion. The sample contains 250,000 to 300,000 clones, more than 75% of which appear only once. Documented treatment: over 15 received Ad26.COV2.S at low or high dose, single or two shots; about 5 received placebo; per-sample allocation not given. Sampling took place 63 days after the first vaccine or placebo injection. At a Boston site, the person donating was an adult of 18-55 years. Immunization relied on an Ad26 vector, which expressed Wuhan-strain SARS-CoV-2 spike.

The chain joins TRBV9 to TRBJ2-4; 10 bases match TRBD1. The sequencing used peripheral blood, collected in a trial of Ad26.COV2.S vaccine versus placebo. The receptor's source is a person aged 18-65 years who received the Ad26.COV2.S COVID-19 vaccine or a placebo. Here the CDR3 DNA reads TGTGCCAGCAGCAAGGGACAGGGGTCGAAAAACATTCAGTACTTC. Protein sequence: CASSKGQGSKNIQYF.